This T cell receptor beta chain was captured in a study of shared clonotypes between healthy human individuals. General study findings and limits: Donor clonotype sharing was expected to depend on sequencing depth.

With respect to this clone: The antigen remains unidentified.

V shed 5 bases and J 9 bases; nucleotides not matched to a gene: 8. CDR1 and CDR2 (germline): LGHNA, YSLEER. This CDR3 spans 14 amino acids. Method: immunoSEQ multiplex PCR; TCRdb's copy keeps in-frame clones and lacks some. Found here are millions of clones, 95% of them singletons; the top ten hold approximately 0.13%. The chain uses TRBV4-3 and TRBJ2-1; TRBD1 agrees at 9 bases. Material for sequencing was naive CD4+ T cells sorted from blood. Subset defined: CD45RA+ positively selected. This sequence originates from a man younger than 30 in good health. This chain's CDR3 is CASSTGTGSSEQFF. CDR3 nucleotides: TGCGCCAGCAGCACCGGGACAGGGTCCTCTGAGCAGTTCTTC.